The clone carrying this T cell receptor beta chain is medium-sized (0.01 to 0.1%). Antigen unknown. The data belong to a study of CD8 T cells in ankylosing spondylitis. Whole-study findings and limits: Disease-linked clones displayed a CD8+ phenotype and appeared relatively rarely in peripheral blood.

Using its own MiXCR run on the 5' RACE reads, TCRdb lists one record per CDR3 protein. The table has about 8,800 distinct CDR3 sequences, about 6% seen once. Germline V CDR1 and CDR2: SGDLS, YYNGEE. The CDR3 is made up of 16 amino acids. Trimming pared 3 bases from V and 5 bases from J, leaving 20 bases between. The chain has TRBV9 and TRBJ1-2, with D possibly being TRBD1 (5 bases). The receptor was isolated from a female donor with ankylosing spondylitis or in good health (not recorded which). Sequences were obtained from blood, either unsorted or a sorted T cell fraction (not recorded which). In nucleotides, the CDR3 is TGTGCCAGCAGCGCCCAGGGCGGGCCCTTTGGGTATGGCTACACCTTC. As protein: CASSAQGGPFGYGYTF.